The text below deals with one T cell receptor (beta chain). The V end lost 4 bases, the J end lost 3 bases, and 15 bases lay between the germline ends. CDR1 is SEHNR and CDR2 is FQNEAQ in the germline V gene (reference sequence). The CDR3 sequence is 15 residues long. The data belong to a study of blood T cell repertoires in COVID-19. Method: immunoSEQ multiplex PCR; TCRdb's copy keeps in-frame clones and lacks some. The sample has roughly 520,000 clones; around 87% are singletons. The rearrangement uses TRBV7-9 and TRBJ1-1; possibly TRBD1 for D (5 bases). This TCR was sampled from a woman aged 40-49 years who had recovered from COVID-19. The sample was PBMCs or T cells enriched from blood (not recorded which). The DNA for the CDR3 is TGTGCCAGCAGCTCCGGGACTACGGGACACACTGAAGCTTTCTTT. Translating it yields CASSSGTTGHTEAFF.